Sequencing of this T cell receptor (beta chain) was carried out in a study of shared clonotypes between healthy human individuals. Study overall: CD8 memory received one plate per donor, CD8 naive two, CD4 memory three and CD4 naive three. Study results and caveats: The study found roughly 5% of naive CD4 clonotypes shared across a few donors. In general, naive subsets displayed greater estimated richness than memory subsets did. What limited the represented genetic and exposure-history diversity was the small number of donors.

Note on this clone: Antigen unknown.

Only in-frame clones appear in the TCRdb table, and some are missing; sequencing was by immunoSEQ multiplex PCR. The sample yields about 960,000 clones, over 60% seen once. Germline V CDR1 and CDR2: SGHRS, YFSETQ. CDR3 size: 15 residues. V was trimmed by 3 bases and J by 0 bases, leaving 13 bases between them. Source material: memory CD4+ T cells sorted from blood. Subset of the sample: CD45RA-negative fraction. The chain is built from TRBV5-1 and TRBJ2-7; D tentatively fits TRBD1 or TRBD2 (6 bases each). This TCR was sampled from a man aged 18 to 29 in good health. The CDR3 sequence: CASSYGGGSSYEQYF. In nucleotides, the CDR3 is TGCGCCAGCAGCTACGGGGGCGGAAGCTCCTACGAGCAGTACTTC.